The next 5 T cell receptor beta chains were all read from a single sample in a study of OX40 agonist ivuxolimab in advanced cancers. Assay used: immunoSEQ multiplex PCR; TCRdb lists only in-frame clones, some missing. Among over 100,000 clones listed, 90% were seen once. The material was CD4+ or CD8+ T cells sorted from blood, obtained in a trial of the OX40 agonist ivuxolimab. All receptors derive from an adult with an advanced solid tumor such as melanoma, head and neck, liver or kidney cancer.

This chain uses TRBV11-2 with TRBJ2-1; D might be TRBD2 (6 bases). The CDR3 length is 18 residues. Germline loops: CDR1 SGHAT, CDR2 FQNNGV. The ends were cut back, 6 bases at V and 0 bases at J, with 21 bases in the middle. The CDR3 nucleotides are TGTGCCAGCAGACCTCTTCGATTGAGCGGGCGCTCCTACAATGAGCAGTTCTTC. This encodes CASRPLRLSGRSYNEQFF.

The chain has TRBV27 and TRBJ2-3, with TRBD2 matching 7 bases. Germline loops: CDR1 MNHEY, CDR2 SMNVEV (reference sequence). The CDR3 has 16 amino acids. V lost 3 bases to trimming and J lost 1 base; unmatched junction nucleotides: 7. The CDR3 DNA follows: TGTGCCAGCAGTTTTTGGGCTAGCGGCCGCACAGATACGCAGTATTTT. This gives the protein CASSFWASGRTDTQYF.

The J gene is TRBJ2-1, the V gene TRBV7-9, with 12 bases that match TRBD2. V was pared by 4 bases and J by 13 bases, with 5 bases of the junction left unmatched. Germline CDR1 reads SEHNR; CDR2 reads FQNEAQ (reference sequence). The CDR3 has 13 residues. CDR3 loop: CASSSGTSGPQFF. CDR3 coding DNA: TGTGCCAGCAGCTCGGGGACTAGCGGGCCTCAGTTCTTC.

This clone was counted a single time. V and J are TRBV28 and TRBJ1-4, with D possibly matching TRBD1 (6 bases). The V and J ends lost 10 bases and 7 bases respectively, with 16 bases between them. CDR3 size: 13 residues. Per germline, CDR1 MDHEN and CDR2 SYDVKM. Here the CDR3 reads CATEGEDSEKLFF. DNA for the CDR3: TGTGCCACCGAGGGGGAGGACAGTGAAAAACTGTTTTTT.

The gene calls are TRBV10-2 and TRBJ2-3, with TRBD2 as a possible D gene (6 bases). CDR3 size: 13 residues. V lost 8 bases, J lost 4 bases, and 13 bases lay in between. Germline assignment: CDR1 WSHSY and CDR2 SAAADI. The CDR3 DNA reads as TGCGCCAGCTTGGGGGGTCTCGCAGATACGCAGTATTTT. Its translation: CASLGGLADTQYF.